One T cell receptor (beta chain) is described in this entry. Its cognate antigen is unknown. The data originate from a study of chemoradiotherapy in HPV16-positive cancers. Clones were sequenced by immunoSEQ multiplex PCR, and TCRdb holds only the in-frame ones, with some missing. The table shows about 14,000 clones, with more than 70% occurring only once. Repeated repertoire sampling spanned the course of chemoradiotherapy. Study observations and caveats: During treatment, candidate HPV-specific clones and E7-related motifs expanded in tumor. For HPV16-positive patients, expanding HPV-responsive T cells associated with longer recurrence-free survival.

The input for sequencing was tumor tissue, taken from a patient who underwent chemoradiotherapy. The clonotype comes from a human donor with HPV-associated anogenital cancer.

The CDR3: CATSRELAGGPGEQYF. Written as DNA, the CDR3 is TGTGCCACCAGCAGAGAACTAGCGGGAGGGCCAGGCGAGCAGTACTTC. The V and J genes are TRBV15 and TRBJ2-7; 13 positions agree with TRBD2. Germline assignment: CDR1 LNHNV and CDR2 YYDKDF (reference sequence). The CDR3 is 16 amino acids. J lost 6 bases, V lost 0 bases, and 5 bases had no gene match.